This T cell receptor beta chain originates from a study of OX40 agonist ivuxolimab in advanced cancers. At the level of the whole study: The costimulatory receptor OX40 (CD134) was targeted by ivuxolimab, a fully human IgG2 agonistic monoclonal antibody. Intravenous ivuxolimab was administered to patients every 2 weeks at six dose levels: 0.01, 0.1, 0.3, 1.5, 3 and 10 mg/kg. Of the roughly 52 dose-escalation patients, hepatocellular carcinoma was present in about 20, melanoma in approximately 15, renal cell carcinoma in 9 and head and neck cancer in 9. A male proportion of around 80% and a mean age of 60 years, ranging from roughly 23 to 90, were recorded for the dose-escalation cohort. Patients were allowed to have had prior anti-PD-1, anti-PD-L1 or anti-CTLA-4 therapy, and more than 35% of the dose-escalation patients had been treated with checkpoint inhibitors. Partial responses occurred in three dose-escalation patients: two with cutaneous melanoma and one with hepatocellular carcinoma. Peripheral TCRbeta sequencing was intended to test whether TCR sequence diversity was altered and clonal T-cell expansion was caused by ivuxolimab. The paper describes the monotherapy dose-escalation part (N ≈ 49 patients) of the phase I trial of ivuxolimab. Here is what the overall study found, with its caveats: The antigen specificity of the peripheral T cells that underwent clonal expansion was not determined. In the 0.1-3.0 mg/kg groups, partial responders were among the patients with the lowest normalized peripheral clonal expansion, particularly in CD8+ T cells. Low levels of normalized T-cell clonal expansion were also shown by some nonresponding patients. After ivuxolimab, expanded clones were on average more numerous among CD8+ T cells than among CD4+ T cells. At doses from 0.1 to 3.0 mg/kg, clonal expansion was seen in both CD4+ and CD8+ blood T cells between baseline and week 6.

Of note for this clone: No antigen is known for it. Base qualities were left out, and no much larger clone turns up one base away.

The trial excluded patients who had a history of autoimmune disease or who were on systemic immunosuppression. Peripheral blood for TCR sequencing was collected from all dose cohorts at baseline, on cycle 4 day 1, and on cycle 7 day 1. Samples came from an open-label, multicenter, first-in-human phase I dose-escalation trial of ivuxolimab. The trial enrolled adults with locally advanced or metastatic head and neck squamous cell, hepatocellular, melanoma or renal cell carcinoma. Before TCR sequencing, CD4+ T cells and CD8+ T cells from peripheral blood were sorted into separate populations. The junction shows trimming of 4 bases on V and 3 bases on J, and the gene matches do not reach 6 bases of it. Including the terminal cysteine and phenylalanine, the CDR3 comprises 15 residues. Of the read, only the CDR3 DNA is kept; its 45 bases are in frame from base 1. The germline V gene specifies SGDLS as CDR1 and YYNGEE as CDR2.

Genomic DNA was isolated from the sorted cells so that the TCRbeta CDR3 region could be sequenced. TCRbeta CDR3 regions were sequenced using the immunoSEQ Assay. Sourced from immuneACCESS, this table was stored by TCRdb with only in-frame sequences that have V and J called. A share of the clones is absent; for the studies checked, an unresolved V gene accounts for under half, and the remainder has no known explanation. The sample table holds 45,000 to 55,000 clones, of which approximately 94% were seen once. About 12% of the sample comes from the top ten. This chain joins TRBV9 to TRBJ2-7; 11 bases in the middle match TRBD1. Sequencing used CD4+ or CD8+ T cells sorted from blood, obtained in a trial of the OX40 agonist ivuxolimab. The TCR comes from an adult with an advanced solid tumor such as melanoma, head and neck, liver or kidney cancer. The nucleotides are TGTGCCAGCAGCCCAATGGGGACAGGGGGCTACGAGCAGTACTTC. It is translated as CASSPMGTGGYEQYF. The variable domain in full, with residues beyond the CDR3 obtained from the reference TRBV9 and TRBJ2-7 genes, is DSGVTQTPKHLITATGQRVTLRCSPRSGDLSVYWYQQSLDQGLQFLIQYYNGEERAKGNILERFSAQQFPDLHSELNLSSLELGDSALYFCASSPMGTGGYEQYFGPGTRLTVT.